The clone carrying this T cell receptor beta chain was counted ten times or more. The target antigen is unknown. This sample's time point: persistent/refractory GD, antithyroid drugs over 5 years with positive TRAb. Following extraction of RNA from PBMCs, that RNA was used to make the TCR library. The collection involved drawing 7.5 to 9.5 milliliters of peripheral blood into EDTA tubes. CDR3 length: 12 amino acids. The V gene end was trimmed by 5 bases and the J gene end by 9 bases; junction bases not matched to a gene: 5. The germline V gene encodes CDR1 MNHEY and CDR2 SMNVEV (reference sequence). The data derive from a study of regulatory T cells in long-lasting Graves disease. Study-wide points: TRBV28, TRBJ1-2 and TRBJ2-5 were segments that persistent disease favored.

Researchers made TCR beta libraries by using iRepertoire HTBI primers and running Arm-PCR on CDR3 regions. Via MiXCR, TCRdb re-called the multiplex PCR reads, giving one row per CDR3 protein. The data hold approximately 470,000 distinct CDR3 sequences, with around 21% observed a single time. The genes are TRBV27 and TRBJ2-7; 9 positions match TRBD2. This TCR came from a female donor with Graves disease. The material was peripheral blood mononuclear cells (PBMCs), obtained when the disease was refractory, from a patient treated with antithyroid drugs. The CDR3 nucleotides read TGTGCCAGCAGTCCGGGGACTAGCCTGCAGTACTTC. Translation: CASSPGTSLQYF.